The present T cell receptor beta chain was sequenced within a study of spatial heterogeneity in lung cancer. Study outcomes and limitations: Mutation tallies in tumors tracked expanded intratumoral alpha and beta TCR counts.

The time point here: sample taken at primary tumor resection. The donors were 70 or so patients with non-small cell lung cancer that was early-stage and untreated. TCRdb independently ran MiXCR on the 5' RACE reads; one entry per CDR3 protein. The data show over 10,000 distinct CDR3 sequences, roughly 4.6% seen once. This clonotype was seen ten or more times. Its antigen remains unknown. V lost 6 bases to trimming and J lost 3 bases, with 15 bases between them. Per germline, CDR1 MDHEN and CDR2 SYDVKM. CDR3 size: 15 residues. The receptor was isolated from a male donor with early-stage non-small cell lung cancer. The chain links TRBV28 to TRBJ1-3; D is unclear. The sequencing used lung tumor tissue, collected at surgery. CDR3 protein: CASRTPAGLGNTIYF. The CDR3 DNA sequence: TGTGCCAGCAGGACCCCGGCCGGCCTTGGAAACACCATATATTTT. The whole variable domain, remainder taken from reference TRBV28 and TRBJ1-3, is DVKVTQSSRYLVKRTGEKVFLECVQDMDHENMFWYRQDPGLGLRLIYFSYDVKMKEKGDIPEGYSVSREKKERFSLILESASTNQTSMYLCASRTPAGLGNTIYFGEGSWLTVV.